This TCR beta chain is from a study of CD8+CD57+ T cells in acquired aplastic anemia. Study-level information: CD4+ and CD8+ cells, once sorted, gave DNA averaging roughly 3.2 ug. Study-level findings and limits: Patients shared some 29 CD8+ CDR3 sequences with controls.

It was genomic DNA that served as the template for profiling TCR beta VDJ and CDR3. Each CDR3 protein gets one entry after TCRdb re-called the reads with MiXCR. The data contain some 240,000 distinct CDR3 sequences, 30% to 35% of them seen just once; the ten biggest clones take up 1.1%. The germline V gene encodes CDR1 SGHRS and CDR2 YFSETQ. Between the trimmed V and J ends, which lost 0 bases and 0 bases, there was a span of 7 bases. The CDR3 contains 16 residues. Details on this clonotype: As yet, its antigen is unknown.

The clonotype was recovered from a human donor in good health, serving as a control. This chain connects TRBV5-1 to TRBJ2-6; D is unresolved. Sequencing input: sorted CD4+, CD8+, or CD8+CD57+ T cells (not recorded which) from PBMCs. This CDR3 reads CASSLEGSSGANVLTF. CDR3 bases: TGCGCCAGCAGCTTGGAGGGTAGCTCTGGGGCCAACGTCCTGACTTTC.